This TCR beta chain is from a study of regulatory T cells in long-lasting Graves disease. Study results and caveats: Sharing of public clonotypes was greater in persistent patients (roughly 2,900) than in new patients (around 890).

This clonotype was seen repeatedly, ten times or more. Its antigen is as yet unknown. CDR1 and CDR2 (germline): LGHDT, YNNKEL (reference sequence). V was cut by 2 bases and J by 1 base, with 9 bases left in between. This CDR3 has 15 amino acids. Stated time point: newly diagnosed GD, antithyroid drugs for less than 3 months. RNA from PBMCs was the source of the TCR library. HTBI primers from iRepertoire and Arm-PCR of CDR3 regions yielded the TCR beta libraries. Via MiXCR, TCRdb re-called the multiplex PCR reads, giving one row per CDR3 protein. The sample lists around 250,000 distinct CDR3 sequences; under 20% were seen once. The data also belong to a second study, concerning T cells in Graves' hyperthyroidism and ophthalmopathy.

The V and J genes are TRBV3-1 and TRBJ2-1; the D gene is possibly TRBD1 (6 bases). This specimen was peripheral blood mononuclear cells (PBMCs), taken at new diagnosis, from a patient treated with antithyroid drugs. This TCR came from a woman younger than 45 with Graves disease. The CDR3 DNA reads as TGTGCCAGCAGCCAACCGGGACAATCCTACAATGAGCAGTTCTTC. Translating gives CASSQPGQSYNEQFF.